Listed here is a single TCR beta chain. Antigen: not known. The PCR made use of 60 Vbeta and 13 Jbeta primers. Libraries were prepared by immunoSEQ multiplex PCR; TCRdb keeps only in-frame clonotypes and omits some of them. The specimen's table records approximately 61,000 clones. The sample belongs to a study of cytomegalovirus exposure and HLA in healthy donors. CDR1 and CDR2 (germline): SNHLY, FYNNEI. V dropped 4 bases and J dropped 0 bases, with 6 bases sitting between them. The CDR3 totals 13 residues. Findings of the study overall: Based on reports, TCR beta sequences accurately predicted HLA-A and HLA-B alleles for most subjects. A few chains tied to CMV proved CMV antigen-specific in vitro.

The clonotype was recovered from a woman under 30 in good health and CMV-seronegative. The chain employs TRBV2 and TRBJ1-1, with D maybe TRBD1 (6 bases). The material sequenced was PBMCs. In nucleotides, the CDR3 is TGTGCCAGCAGTGGGGGGCTGAACACTGAAGCTTTCTTT. The encoded protein is CASSGGLNTEAFF.